Following are 13 T cell receptor beta chains from one sample sequenced in a study of blood T cells in healthy people across ages. Primed by a sample-barcoded 5' primer and a J-beta primer mix, a second PCR proceeded for about 7 to 11 cycles. One entry per CDR3 protein, called by TCRdb with MiXCR from the 5' RACE reads. Of some 760,000 distinct CDR3 sequences listed, about 25% are singletons. The same specimen was also included in a second study, on T cells of mothers and their children.

The sequencing input was blood. Source of these receptors: a boy aged 10-17 years in good health.

V and J are TRBV25-1 and TRBJ2-3; maybe TRBD1 (6 bases). V was cut by 4 bases and J by 1 base, with 12 bases left in between. This CDR3 region has 15 residues. CDR1 is MGHDK and CDR2 is SYGVNS in the germline V gene. The CDR3 DNA reads TGTGCCAGCAGTGGACCCCCAGGGGGCACAGATACGCAGTATTTT. Its translation: CASSGPPGGTDTQYF.

The CDR3: CASTEDRGPETQYF. The CDR3 bases are TGTGCCAGCACCGAGGACAGGGGGCCAGAGACCCAGTACTTC. This chain uses TRBV2 with TRBJ2-5, with TRBD1 matching over 11 bases. The CDR3 is 14 amino acids. V lost 7 bases, J lost 4 bases, and 5 bases stayed unmatched. CDR1 SNHLY and CDR2 FYNNEI come from the germline V gene.

This clonotype came up a few times. The CDR3 here is CASSADGGNQPQHF. The CDR3, as DNA: TGTGCCAGCAGCGCAGATGGGGGCAATCAGCCCCAGCATTTT. The chain combines TRBV7-3 with TRBJ1-5; the D is unclear. The V end was cut by 5 bases, the J end by 2 bases, with 10 bases between. The length of the CDR3 is 14 residues. The germline CDR1 and CDR2 sequences are SGHTA and FQGTGA.

V is TRBV20-1 and J is TRBJ2-5; D remains unclear. Germline CDR1 is DFQATT and CDR2 is SNEGSKA (reference sequence). Trimming shortened V by 6 bases and J by 1 base, and 12 bases separated the two germline ends. This CDR3 is 13 amino acids long. The CDR3 bases are TGCAGTGCAGACGGACGGGCCCAAGAGACCCAGTACTTC. This gives the protein CSADGRAQETQYF.

This clonotype was counted a few times. The rearrangement links TRBV29-1 to TRBJ2-5, with 8 bases aligning to TRBD1. The CDR3 consists of 12 residues. Germline values: CDR1 SQVTM, CDR2 ANQGSEA. The V gene end was trimmed by 7 bases and the J gene end by 4 bases; junction bases not matched to a gene: 5. CDR3: CSALGQGETQYF. The CDR3 DNA reads as TGCAGCGCCCTCGGACAGGGAGAGACCCAGTACTTC.

This clonotype has only a few counts. J is TRBJ2-7 and V is TRBV27; TRBD2 agrees at 14 bases. Germline CDR1 is MNHEY and CDR2 is SMNVEV (reference sequence). The CDR3 covers 16 residues. The J segment lost 4 bases and the V segment lost 5 bases, leaving 7 bases of the junction unmatched. The CDR3: CASSIARLAGGYEQYF. The DNA of the CDR3 is TGTGCCAGCAGTATCGCAAGACTAGCGGGAGGGTACGAGCAGTACTTC.

This clonotype occurred a few times. The V call is TRBV20-1, the J call TRBJ1-5; D gene uncertain. The V end was cut by 3 bases, the J end by 2 bases, with 8 bases between. Per germline, CDR1 DFQATT and CDR2 SNEGSKA (reference sequence). The CDR3 runs to 13 residues. The CDR3 DNA is TGCAGTGCTAGTGTGCCGGGCAATCAGCCCCAGCATTTT. It yields the protein CSASVPGNQPQHF.

This chain uses TRBV6-2 or TRBV6-3 with TRBJ2-7; D possibly matches TRBD1 or TRBD2 (5 bases each). The germline CDR1 and CDR2 sequences are MNHEY and SVGEGT. V dropped 8 bases and J dropped 5 bases, with 10 bases sitting between them. There are 11 residues in the CDR3. The CDR3 DNA sequence: TGTGCCAGCGTCGAGGGGAACGAGCAGTACTTC. Its translation is CASVEGNEQYF.

The chain is built from TRBV5-1 and TRBJ1-4; D remains ambiguous. CDR1 SGHRS and CDR2 YFSETQ come from the germline V gene. The CDR3 spans 14 residues. The V end lost 5 bases, the J end lost 4 bases, and 12 bases lay between the germline ends. The CDR3 DNA reads TGCGCCAGCAGTAGTGGCCACGGTAATGAAAAACTGTTTTTT. This gives the protein CASSSGHGNEKLFF.

The table lists this clonotype with a count of one. The chain couples TRBV12-3 or TRBV12-4 to TRBJ2-1; TRBD1 matches at 9 bases. After removal of 6 bases from V and 6 bases from J, the junction contained 6 bases not matched to a gene. The length of the CDR3 is 14 residues. The CDR3 is CASRGGTGINEQFF. The CDR3, as DNA: TGTGCCAGCAGGGGGGGGACAGGGATCAATGAGCAGTTCTTC.

This clonotype was seen more than once but under ten times. The chain recombines TRBV14 with TRBJ2-7; a possible D gene is TRBD2 (5 bases). Trimming took 6 bases from V and 5 from J, leaving 14 bases between them. The CDR3 totals 13 residues. Looked up from germline, CDR1 is SGHDN and CDR2 is FVKESK. The CDR3 sequence: CASRPTDWDEQYF. The CDR3 DNA follows: TGTGCCAGCAGACCCACGGACTGGGACGAGCAGTACTTC. Using reference TRBV14 and TRBJ2-7 for the parts outside the CDR3, the full variable domain is EAGVTQFPSHSVIEKGQTVTLRCDPISGHDNLYWYRRVMGKEIKFLLHFVKESKQDESGMPNNRFLAERTGGTYSTLKVQPAELEDSGVYFCASRPTDWDEQYFGPGTRLTVT.

This clonotype has more than one count but fewer than ten. This rearrangement joins TRBV18 to TRBJ1-2; D unresolved. The CDR3 runs 12 residues. Between the trimmed V and J ends, which lost 0 bases and 11 bases, there was a span of 10 bases. Per the germline V gene, CDR1 is KGHSH and CDR2 is LQKENI. CDR3 residues: CASSPPEASYTF. The DNA of the CDR3 is TGTGCCAGCTCACCACCTGAGGCCTCATACACCTTC. Using reference TRBV18 and TRBJ1-2 for the parts outside the CDR3, the full variable domain is NAGVMQNPRHLVRRRGQEARLRCSPMKGHSHVYWYRQLPEEGLKFMVYLQKENIIDESGMPKERFSAEFPKEGPSILRIQQVVRGDSAAYFCASSPPEASYTFGSGTRLTVV.

This clonotype came up a few times. The chain is built from TRBV12-3 or TRBV12-4 and TRBJ2-2, with no clear D. This CDR3 comprises 15 residues. Trimming removed 6 bases from V and 4 bases from J, with 15 bases in between. In nucleotides, the CDR3 is TGTGCCAGCAGGTCGGTGTTTTTGAGCACCGGGGAGCTGTTTTTT. This translates into CASRSVFLSTGELFF.